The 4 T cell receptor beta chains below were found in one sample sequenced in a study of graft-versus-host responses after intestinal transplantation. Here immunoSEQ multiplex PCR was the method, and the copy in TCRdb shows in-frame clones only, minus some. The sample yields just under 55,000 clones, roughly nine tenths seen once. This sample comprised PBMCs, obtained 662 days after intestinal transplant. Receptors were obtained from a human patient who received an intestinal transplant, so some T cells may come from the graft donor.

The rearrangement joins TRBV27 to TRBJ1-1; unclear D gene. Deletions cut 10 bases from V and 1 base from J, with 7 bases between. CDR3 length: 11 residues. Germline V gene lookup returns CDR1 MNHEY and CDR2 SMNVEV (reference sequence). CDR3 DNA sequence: TGTGCCACCGCGGGGAACACTGAAGCTTTCTTT. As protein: CATAGNTEAFF.

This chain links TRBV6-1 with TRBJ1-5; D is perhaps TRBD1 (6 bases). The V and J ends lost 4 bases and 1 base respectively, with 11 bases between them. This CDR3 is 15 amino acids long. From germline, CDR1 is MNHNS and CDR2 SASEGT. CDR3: CASSVGGASNQPQHF. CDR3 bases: TGTGCCAGCAGTGTGGGGGGGGCAAGCAATCAGCCCCAGCATTTT.

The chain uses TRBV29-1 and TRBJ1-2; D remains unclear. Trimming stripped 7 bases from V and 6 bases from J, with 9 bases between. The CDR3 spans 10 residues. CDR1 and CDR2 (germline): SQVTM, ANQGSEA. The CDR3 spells CSGWEDGYTF. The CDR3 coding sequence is TGCAGCGGATGGGAGGATGGCTACACCTTC.

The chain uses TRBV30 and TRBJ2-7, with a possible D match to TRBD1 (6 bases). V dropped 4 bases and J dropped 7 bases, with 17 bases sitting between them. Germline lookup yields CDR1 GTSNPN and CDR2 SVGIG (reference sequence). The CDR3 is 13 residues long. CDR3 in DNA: TGTGCCTGGACCCCCGACAGGCTAAAAGAGCAGTACTTC. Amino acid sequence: CAWTPDRLKEQYF. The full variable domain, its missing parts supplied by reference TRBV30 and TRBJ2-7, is SQTIHQWPATLVQPVGSPLSLECTVEGTSNPNLYWYRQAAGRGLQLLFYSVGIGQISSEVPQNLSASRPQDRQFILSSKKLLLSDSGFYLCAWTPDRLKEQYFGPGTRLTVT.